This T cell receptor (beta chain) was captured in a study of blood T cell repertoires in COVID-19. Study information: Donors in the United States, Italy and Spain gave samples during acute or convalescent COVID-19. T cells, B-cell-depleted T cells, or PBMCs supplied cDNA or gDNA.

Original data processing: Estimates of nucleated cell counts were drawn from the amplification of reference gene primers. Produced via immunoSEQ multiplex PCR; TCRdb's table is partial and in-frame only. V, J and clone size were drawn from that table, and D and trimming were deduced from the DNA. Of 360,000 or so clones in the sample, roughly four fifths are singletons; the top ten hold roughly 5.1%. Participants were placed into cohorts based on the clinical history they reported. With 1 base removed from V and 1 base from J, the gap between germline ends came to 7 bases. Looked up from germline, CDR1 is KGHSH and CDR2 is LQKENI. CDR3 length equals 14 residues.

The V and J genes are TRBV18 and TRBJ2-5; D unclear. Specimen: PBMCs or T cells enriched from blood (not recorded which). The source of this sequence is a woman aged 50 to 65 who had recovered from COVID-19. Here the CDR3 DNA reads TGTGCCAGCTCACCACTTTCGGTCCAAGAGACCCAGTACTTC. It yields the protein CASSPLSVQETQYF. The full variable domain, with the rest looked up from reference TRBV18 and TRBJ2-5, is NAGVMQNPRHLVRRRGQEARLRCSPMKGHSHVYWYRQLPEEGLKFMVYLQKENIIDESGMPKERFSAEFPKEGPSILRIQQVVRGDSAAYFCASSPLSVQETQYFGPGTRLLVL.